This T cell receptor beta chain was identified during a study of monozygotic twins with inflammatory bowel disease. Study findings and constraints: On the inverse Simpson index, IBD patients scored lower for TCRbeta diversity than healthy co-twins. A distinction between different T cell subtypes was not possible. IBD patients, compared with healthy twins, shared fewer clonotypes with others (especially with disease activity). The existence of one strong signal or clonotype linked to IBD lacked support.

The CDR3 covers 17 residues. Germline V gene sequence: CDR1 GTSNPN, CDR2 SVGIG (reference sequence). As concerns this clonotype: The antigen is unknown.

TCRdb processed the 5' RACE reads again and assigns one entry to each CDR3 protein, with no DNA. Its clone listing holds about 160,000 distinct CDR3 sequences. This chain links TRBV30 with TRBJ2-2; TCRdb picks TRBD2, but there is no DNA to check that call. The source is a human donor with ulcerative colitis or Crohn's disease, or a healthy co-twin of an affected twin (not recorded which). The sequenced sample was blood. CDR3 amino acids: CAWVPSERELITGELFF.